This T cell receptor beta chain was sequenced during a study of blood T cells in healthy people across ages. Study conclusions and caveats: Per million T cells, TCR beta diversity dropped roughly linearly as age increased. No one knew whether donors had CMV, which possibly confounded expanded clonotype changes.

The V gene end was trimmed by 2 bases and the J gene end by 8 bases; junction bases not matched to a gene: 5. This CDR3 region has 13 residues. Germline CDR1 LGHNT, CDR2 FRNRAP. A sample-barcoded 5' primer and a J-beta primer mix were used in a second PCR of roughly 6 to 11 cycles. TCRdb ran MiXCR on the 5' RACE reads and lists one entry per CDR3 protein. The sample lists 540,000 or so distinct CDR3 sequences; roughly 48% were seen once. Worth noting for this clonotype: Its antigen is not identified.

The sample consisted of blood. This TCR came from an older man in good health. The chain is built from TRBV12-5 and TRBJ1-2, with 7 positions matching TRBD1. CDR3 amino acids: CASGLTTGSGYTF. CDR3 sequence (DNA): TGTGCTAGTGGTTTGACGACAGGGTCCGGCTACACCTTC.